This T cell receptor beta chain is from a study of T cells expressing NK-cell markers. Study at large: Serological testing identified seven of the eight sequenced donors as HCMV-seropositive and one as seronegative.

The CDR3 loop spans 12 amino acids. CDR1 MNHNY and CDR2 SVGAGI come from the germline V gene (reference sequence). TCRdb reprocessed the 5' RACE reads and stores each CDR3 protein as one record, lacking DNA. Reported are about 260,000 distinct CDR3 sequences; the ten largest clones contain around 3.9%. Sequencing was done on a sample of blood T cells: a sorted CD56 or NKG2C T cell subset, CD4+ or CD8+ T cells, or bulk PBMC T cells (not recorded which). The V and J genes are TRBV6-6 and TRBJ1-5. The source is a woman aged 18 to 69 in good health. The CDR3 reads CATQDSNQPQHF.